Listed below are T cell receptor beta chains from one sample, sequenced in a study of T cells in Graves' hyperthyroidism and ophthalmopathy. TCRdb redid the calling of the multiplex PCR reads with MiXCR, one entry per CDR3 protein. The table has approximately 620,000 distinct CDR3 sequences, 14% seen once. What was sequenced was blood. Every receptor here comes from a woman younger than 45 with Graves' hyperthyroidism that later progressed to Graves' ophthalmopathy. Each CDR3 is given with its conserved first and last residue. Fields, in order: J gene, clone size, D gene, V gene, CDR3 protein, CDR3 DNA. The D gene is left open where the match is weak. A row's size may be missing; if present it is once, few, many or a size class.

>TRBJ2-7|many|NA|TRBV9
CASSVEGSLSLQYF
TGTGCCAGCAGCGTAGAAGGCTCCCTATCGCTGCAGTACTTC
>TRBJ2-7|many|TRBD1|TRBV7-8
CASSSRQGDYEQYF
TGTGCCAGCAGCTCCAGACAGGGGGACTACGAGCAGTACTTC
>TRBJ2-6|NA|NA|TRBV30
CAWGGGGGANVLTF
TGTGCCTGGGGGGGAGGAGGAGGGGCCAACGTCCTGACTTTC
>TRBJ1-5|few|NA|TRBV28
CVSTHQTSNQPQHF
TGTGTCAGCACTCATCAAACGAGCAATCAGCCCCAGCATTTT
>TRBJ2-1|many|TRBD2|TRBV5-1
CASSLLLAGRNEQFF
TGCGCCAGCAGCTTGCTACTAGCGGGAAGAAATGAGCAGTTCTTC
>TRBJ1-2|NA|TRBD1|TRBV4-1
CASSQPDRGNYGYTF
TGCGCCAGCAGCCAACCGGACAGGGGAAACTATGGCTACACCTTC
>TRBJ1-1|many|NA|TRBV6-1
CASSNMGQTNTEAFF
TGTGCCAGCAGTAACATGGGACAAACGAACACTGAAGCTTTCTTT
>TRBJ2-1|few|TRBD2|TRBV18
CASSPGAGGFDEQFF
TGTGCCAGCTCACCAGGGGCGGGAGGGTTCGATGAGCAGTTCTTC
>TRBJ1-1|many|NA|TRBV11-3
CASSTAGTVNTEAFF
TGTGCCAGCAGCACCGCCGGGACGGTGAACACTGAAGCTTTCTTT
>TRBJ1-6|many|NA|TRBV19
CASRIPGRNNSPLHF
TGTGCCAGTAGAATACCAGGACGGAATAATTCACCCCTCCACTTT
>TRBJ2-3|many|NA|TRBV12-3/TRBV12-4
CASSAPPRGTDTQYF
TGTGCCAGCAGTGCCCCCCCCAGGGGCACAGATACGCAGTATTTT
>TRBJ2-5|many|NA|TRBV28
CASSSQGEGLETQYF
TGTGCCAGCAGCTCGCAGGGGGAGGGCCTCGAGACCCAGTACTTC
>TRBJ1-1|many|NA|TRBV3-1
CASSQEGNTEAFF
TGCGCCAGCAGCCAAGAAGGGAACACTGAAGCTTTCTTT
>TRBJ2-7|many|TRBD2|TRBV20-1
CSARSGNYEQYF
TGCAGTGCTAGAAGCGGGAACTACGAGCAGTACTTC
>TRBJ1-1|many|TRBD1|TRBV19
CASSQGGDYTEAFF
TGTGCCAGTAGTCAAGGGGGCGATTACACTGAAGCTTTCTTT
>TRBJ1-4|NA|NA|TRBV3-1
CASSPRYERTEGTNEKLFF
TGTGCCAGCAGCCCCCGCTATGAGAGGACGGAGGGAACTAATGAAAAACTGTTTTTT
>TRBJ2-1|NA|TRBD2|TRBV7-3
CASSRAGTSAYNEEFF
TGTGCCAGCAGCCGTGCCGGGACTAGCGCGTACAATGAGGAGTTCTTC
>TRBJ2-7|NA|TRBD1|TRBV30
CAWYRDRLPYEQYF
TGTGCCTGGTACCGGGACAGGCTACCCTACGAGCAGTACTTC
>TRBJ1-2|few|NA|TRBV9
CASSSALTAKYGYTF
TGTGCCAGCAGCTCCGCCCTGACAGCTAAATATGGCTACACCTTC
>TRBJ2-7|many|TRBD1|TRBV6-5
CASSYLTGQISYEQYF
TGTGCCAGCAGTTACCTTACGGGACAGATCTCCTACGAGCAGTACTTC
>TRBJ2-7|few|TRBD2|TRBV27
CASSLKRGFYEQYF
TGTGCCAGCAGTCTCAAGCGGGGGTTCTACGAGCAGTACTTC
>TRBJ2-7|few|NA|TRBV7-2
CASSLRGGSDYEQYF
TGTGCCAGCAGCTTACGGGGTGGCAGCGACTACGAGCAGTACTTC
>TRBJ2-1|few|TRBD1|TRBV30
CAWSSGGAYNEQFF
TGTGCCTGGAGTTCAGGGGGTGCCTACAATGAGCAGTTCTTC
>TRBJ2-5|NA|TRBD2|TRBV11-2
CASRKGLAGEETQYF
TGTGCCAGCAGGAAAGGACTAGCGGGAGAAGAGACCCAGTACTTC
>TRBJ1-1|NA|NA|TRBV11-2
CASSLNTKIEAFF
TGTGCCAGCAGCTTAAACACAAAGATTGAAGCTTTCTTT
>TRBJ2-3|many|TRBD1|TRBV20-1
CSAEPGQGSTDTQYF
TGCAGTGCTGAACCGGGACAGGGATCGACAGATACGCAGTATTTT